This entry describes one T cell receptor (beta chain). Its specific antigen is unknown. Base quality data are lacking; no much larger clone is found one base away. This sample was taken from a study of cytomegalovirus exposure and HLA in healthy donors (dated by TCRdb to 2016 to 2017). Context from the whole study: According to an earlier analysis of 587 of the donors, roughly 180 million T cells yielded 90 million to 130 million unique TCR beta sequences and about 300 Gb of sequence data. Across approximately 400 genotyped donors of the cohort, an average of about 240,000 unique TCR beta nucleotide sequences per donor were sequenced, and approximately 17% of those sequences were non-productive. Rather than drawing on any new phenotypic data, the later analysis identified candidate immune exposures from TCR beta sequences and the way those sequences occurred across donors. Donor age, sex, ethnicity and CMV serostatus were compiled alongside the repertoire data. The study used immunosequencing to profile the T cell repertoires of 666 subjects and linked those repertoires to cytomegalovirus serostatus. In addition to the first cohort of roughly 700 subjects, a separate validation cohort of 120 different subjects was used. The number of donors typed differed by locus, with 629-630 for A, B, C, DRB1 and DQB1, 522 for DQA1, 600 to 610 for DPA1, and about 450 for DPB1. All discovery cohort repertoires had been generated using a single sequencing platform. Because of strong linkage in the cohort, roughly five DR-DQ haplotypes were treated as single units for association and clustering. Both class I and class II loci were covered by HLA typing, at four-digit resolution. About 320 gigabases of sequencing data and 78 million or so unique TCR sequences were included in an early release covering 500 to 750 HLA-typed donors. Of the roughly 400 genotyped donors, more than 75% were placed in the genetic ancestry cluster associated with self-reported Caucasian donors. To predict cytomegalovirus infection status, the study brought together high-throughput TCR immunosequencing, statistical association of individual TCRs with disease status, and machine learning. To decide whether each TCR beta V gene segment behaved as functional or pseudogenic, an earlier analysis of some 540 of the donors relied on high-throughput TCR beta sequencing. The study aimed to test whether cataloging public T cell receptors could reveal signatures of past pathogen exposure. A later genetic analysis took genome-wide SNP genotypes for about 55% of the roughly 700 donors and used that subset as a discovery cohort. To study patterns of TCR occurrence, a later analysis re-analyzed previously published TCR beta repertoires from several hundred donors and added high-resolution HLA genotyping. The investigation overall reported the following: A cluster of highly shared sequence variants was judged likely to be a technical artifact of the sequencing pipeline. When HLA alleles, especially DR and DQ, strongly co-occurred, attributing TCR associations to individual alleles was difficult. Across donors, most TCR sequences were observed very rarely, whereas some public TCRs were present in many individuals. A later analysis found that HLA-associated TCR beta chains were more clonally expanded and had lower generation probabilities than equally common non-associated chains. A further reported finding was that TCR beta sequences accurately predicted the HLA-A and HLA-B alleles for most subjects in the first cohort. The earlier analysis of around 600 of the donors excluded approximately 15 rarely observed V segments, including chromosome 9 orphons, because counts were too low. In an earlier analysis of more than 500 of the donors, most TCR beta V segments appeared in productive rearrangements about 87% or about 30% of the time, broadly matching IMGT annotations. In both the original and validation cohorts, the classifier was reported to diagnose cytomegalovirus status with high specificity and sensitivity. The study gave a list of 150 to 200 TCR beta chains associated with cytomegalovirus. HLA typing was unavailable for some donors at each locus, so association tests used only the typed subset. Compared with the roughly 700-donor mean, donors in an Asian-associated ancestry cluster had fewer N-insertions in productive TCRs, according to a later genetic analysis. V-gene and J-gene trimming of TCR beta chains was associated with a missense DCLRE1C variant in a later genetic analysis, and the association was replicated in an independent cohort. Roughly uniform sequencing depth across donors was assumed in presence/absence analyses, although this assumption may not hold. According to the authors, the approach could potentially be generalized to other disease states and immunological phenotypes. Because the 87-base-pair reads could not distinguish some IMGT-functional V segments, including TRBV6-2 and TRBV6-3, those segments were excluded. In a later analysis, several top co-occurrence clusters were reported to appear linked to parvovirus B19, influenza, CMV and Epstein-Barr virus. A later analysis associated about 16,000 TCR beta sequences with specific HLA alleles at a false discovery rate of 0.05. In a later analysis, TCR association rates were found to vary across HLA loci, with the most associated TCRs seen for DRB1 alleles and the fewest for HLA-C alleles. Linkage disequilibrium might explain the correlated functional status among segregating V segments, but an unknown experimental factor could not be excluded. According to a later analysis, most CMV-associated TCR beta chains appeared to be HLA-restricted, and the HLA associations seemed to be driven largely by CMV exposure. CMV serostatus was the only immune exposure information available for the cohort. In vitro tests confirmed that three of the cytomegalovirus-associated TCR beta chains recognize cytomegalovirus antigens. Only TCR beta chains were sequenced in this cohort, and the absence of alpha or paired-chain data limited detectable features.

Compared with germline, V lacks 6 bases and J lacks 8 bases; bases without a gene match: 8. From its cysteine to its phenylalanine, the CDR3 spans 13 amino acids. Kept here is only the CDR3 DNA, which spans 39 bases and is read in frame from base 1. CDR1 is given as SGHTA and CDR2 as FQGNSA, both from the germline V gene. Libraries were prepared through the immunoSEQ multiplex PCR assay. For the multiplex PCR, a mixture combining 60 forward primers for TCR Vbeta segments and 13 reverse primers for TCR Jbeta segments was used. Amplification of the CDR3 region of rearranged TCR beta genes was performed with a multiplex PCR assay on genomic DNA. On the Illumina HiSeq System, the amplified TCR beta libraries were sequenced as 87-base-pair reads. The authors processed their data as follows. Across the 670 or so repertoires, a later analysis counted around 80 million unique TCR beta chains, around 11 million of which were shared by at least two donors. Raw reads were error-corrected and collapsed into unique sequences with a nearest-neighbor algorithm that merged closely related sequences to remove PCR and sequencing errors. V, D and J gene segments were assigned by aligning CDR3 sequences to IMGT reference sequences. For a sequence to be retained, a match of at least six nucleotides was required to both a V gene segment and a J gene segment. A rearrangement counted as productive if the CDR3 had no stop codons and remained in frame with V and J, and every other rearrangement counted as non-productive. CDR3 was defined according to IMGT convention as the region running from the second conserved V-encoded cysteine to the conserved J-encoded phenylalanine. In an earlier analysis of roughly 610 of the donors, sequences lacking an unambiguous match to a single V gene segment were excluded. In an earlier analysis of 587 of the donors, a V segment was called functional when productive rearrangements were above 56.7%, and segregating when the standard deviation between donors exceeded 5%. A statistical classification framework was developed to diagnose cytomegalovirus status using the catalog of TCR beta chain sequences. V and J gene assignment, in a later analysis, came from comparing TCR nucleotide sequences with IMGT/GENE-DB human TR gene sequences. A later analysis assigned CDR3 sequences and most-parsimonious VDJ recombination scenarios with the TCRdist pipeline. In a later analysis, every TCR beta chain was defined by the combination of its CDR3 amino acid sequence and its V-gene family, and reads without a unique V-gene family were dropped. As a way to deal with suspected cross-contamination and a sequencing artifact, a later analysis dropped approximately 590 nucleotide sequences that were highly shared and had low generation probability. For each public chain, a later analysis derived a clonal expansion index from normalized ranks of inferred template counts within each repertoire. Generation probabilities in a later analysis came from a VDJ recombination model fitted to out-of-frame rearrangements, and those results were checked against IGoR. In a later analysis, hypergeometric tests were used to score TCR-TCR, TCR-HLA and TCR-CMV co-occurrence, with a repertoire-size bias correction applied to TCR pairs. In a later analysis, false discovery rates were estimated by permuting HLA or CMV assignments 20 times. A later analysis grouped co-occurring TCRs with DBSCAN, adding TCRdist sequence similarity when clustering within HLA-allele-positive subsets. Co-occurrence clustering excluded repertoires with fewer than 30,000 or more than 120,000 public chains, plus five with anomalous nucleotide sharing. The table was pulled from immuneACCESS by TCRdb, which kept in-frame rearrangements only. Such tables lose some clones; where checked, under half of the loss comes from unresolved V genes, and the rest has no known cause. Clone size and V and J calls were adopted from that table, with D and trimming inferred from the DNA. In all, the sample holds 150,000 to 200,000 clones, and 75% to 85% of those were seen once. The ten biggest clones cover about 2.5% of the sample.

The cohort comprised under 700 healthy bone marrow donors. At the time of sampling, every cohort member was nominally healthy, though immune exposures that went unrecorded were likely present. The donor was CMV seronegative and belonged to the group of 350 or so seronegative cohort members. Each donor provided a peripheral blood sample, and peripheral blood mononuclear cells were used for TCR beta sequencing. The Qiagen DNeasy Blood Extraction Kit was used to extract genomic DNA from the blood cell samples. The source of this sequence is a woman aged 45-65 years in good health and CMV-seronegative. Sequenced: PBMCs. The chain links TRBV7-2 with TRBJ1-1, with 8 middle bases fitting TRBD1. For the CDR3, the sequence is CASSRQGYSEAFF. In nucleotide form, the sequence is TGTGCCAGCAGTCGACAGGGGTATTCGGAAGCTTTCTTT. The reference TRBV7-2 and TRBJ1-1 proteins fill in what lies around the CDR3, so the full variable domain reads GAGVSQSPSNKVTEKGKDVELRCDPISGHTALYWYRQSLGQGLEFLIYFQGNSAPDKSGLPSDRFSAERTGGSVSTLTIQRTQQEDSAVYLCASSRQGYSEAFFGQGTRLTVV.